Presented here are 22 T cell receptor beta chains from one specimen sequenced in a study of shared clonotypes between healthy human individuals. Naive CD8 isolation took CD45RO-negative cells positively selected for CCR7 and excluded terminally differentiated effector memory CD45RA+ cells. Sequenced by immunoSEQ multiplex PCR; TCRdb stores in-frame clones only, minus some. This table has 700,000 to 950,000 clones, just over 95% appearing once. The sample was naive CD8+ T cells sorted from blood. The receptors were gathered from a man aged 25 to 40 in good health.

This CDR3 reads CASSSQGARETQYF. Here the CDR3 DNA reads TGTGCCAGCAGCTCACAGGGAGCGAGGGAGACCCAGTACTTC. The rearrangement uses TRBV7-9 and TRBJ2-5, with D perhaps TRBD1 (6 bases). Per germline, CDR1 SEHNR and CDR2 FQNEAQ (reference sequence). This CDR3 region has 14 residues. Trimming cost V 4 bases and J 5 bases, with 14 bases left between them.

The J gene is TRBJ1-5, the V gene TRBV6-5; D gene uncertain. The germline V and J ends were trimmed by 5 bases and 0 bases, with 5 bases remaining between them. CDR1 MNHEY and CDR2 SVGAGI come from the germline V gene. The CDR3 runs to 13 residues. CDR3: CASSQDSNQPQHF. DNA of the CDR3: TGTGCCAGCAGTCAAGATAGCAATCAGCCCCAGCATTTT.

The chain has TRBV7-9 and TRBJ2-7, with TRBD2 as a possible D gene (5 bases). The V gene's germline CDR1 is SEHNR and CDR2 FQNEAQ (reference sequence). This CDR3 region has 14 residues. The V end was cut by 6 bases, the J end by 3 bases, with 15 bases between. CDR3 sequence: CASSPVEGFYEQYF. DNA of the CDR3: TGTGCCAGCAGTCCTGTCGAGGGTTTCTACGAGCAGTACTTC. Full variable domain (missing parts from reference TRBV7-9 and TRBJ2-7): DTGVSQNPRHKITKRGQNVTFRCDPISEHNRLYWYRQTLGQGPEFLTYFQNEAQLEKSRLLSDRFSAERPKGSFSTLEIQRTEQGDSAMYLCASSPVEGFYEQYFGPGTRLTVT.

V gene TRBV27 combines with J gene TRBJ2-1; D might be TRBD2 (5 bases). The V end lost 8 bases, the J end lost 7 bases, and 9 bases lay between the germline ends. The germline V gene encodes CDR1 MNHEY and CDR2 SMNVEV (reference sequence). CDR3 length: 11 amino acids. For the CDR3, the DNA is TGTGCCAGCGAAAGAGGGAATGAGCAGTTCTTC. Residues: CASERGNEQFF.

The rearrangement uses TRBV28 and TRBJ2-7, with 8 bases aligning to TRBD2. CDR1 is MDHEN and CDR2 is SYDVKM in the germline V gene. V lost 6 bases, J lost 6 bases, and 13 bases stayed unmatched. This CDR3 has 15 residues. DNA for the CDR3: TGTGCCAGCAGCCCCGTCTCTAGCGGGCGGATCGAGCAGTACTTC. Protein: CASSPVSSGRIEQYF.

V is TRBV29-1 and J is TRBJ2-1; D is possibly TRBD1 (6 bases). CDR3 size: 16 residues. V was pared by 7 bases and J by 0 bases, with 19 bases between. Germline V lookup: CDR1 SQVTM, CDR2 ANQGSEA. CDR3 coding DNA: TGCAGCGCAAGAGGGGGACACCTAAGCTCCTACAATGAGCAGTTCTTC. This translates into CSARGGHLSSYNEQFF.

The count of this clone is one. The chain has TRBV15 and TRBJ1-2, with D possibly matching TRBD1 (6 bases). The CDR3 runs to 12 residues. The germline V gene has CDR1 LNHNV and CDR2 YYDKDF (reference sequence). Between the trimmed V and J ends, which lost 3 bases and 8 bases, there was a span of 10 bases. CDR3 bases: TGTGCCACCAGCAGCGGACAGATCGGCTACACCTTC. This gives the protein CATSSGQIGYTF.

J is TRBJ2-1 and V is TRBV29-1, with 8 nucleotides matching TRBD1. J gave up 2 bases and V 2 bases, and 8 bases lay outside the gene matches. Germline-derived CDR1 and CDR2 are SQVTM and ANQGSEA. This CDR3 has 16 amino acids. This CDR3 reads CSVESRQGMPYNEQFF. The DNA for the CDR3 is TGCAGCGTTGAATCCCGACAGGGGATGCCCTACAATGAGCAGTTCTTC.

V usage is TRBV29-1 and J usage is TRBJ1-1, with a weak D call TRBD1 (6 bases). The CDR3 is 11 residues long. Trimming removed 7 bases from V and 4 bases from J, with 10 bases in between. The germline V gene has CDR1 SQVTM and CDR2 ANQGSEA. The CDR3 here is CSGGTTTEAFF. CDR3 DNA: TGCAGCGGGGGGACAACCACTGAAGCTTTCTTT.

This chain joins TRBV7-9 and TRBJ2-1; 8 bases line up with TRBD2. Germline lookup yields CDR1 SEHNR and CDR2 FQNEAQ (reference sequence). The CDR3 contains 11 residues. CDR3 in amino acids: CAGLALLEQFF. The CDR3 bases are TGTGCTGGACTAGCTTTACTTGAGCAGTTCTTC.

The chain combines TRBV14 with TRBJ1-4; D may be TRBD1 (5 bases). The CDR3 runs 15 residues. The germline V gene encodes CDR1 SGHDN and CDR2 FVKESK. V was trimmed by 1 base and J by 10 bases, leaving 16 bases between them. The CDR3 spells CASSQAEIGEAKLFF. CDR3 in DNA: TGTGCCAGCAGCCAAGCTGAAATAGGGGAGGCAAAACTGTTTTTT.

The chain combines TRBV5-6 with TRBJ2-1; 11 bases match TRBD2. V shed 4 bases and J 3 bases; nucleotides not matched to a gene: 6. The CDR3 contains 16 residues. Germline lookup yields CDR1 SGHDT and CDR2 YYEEEE. In nucleotides, the CDR3 is TGTGCCAGCAGCCCGGGACTAGCGGAGCACTACAATGAGCAGTTCTTC. Translated: CASSPGLAEHYNEQFF.

The chain couples TRBV11-2 to TRBJ2-7; tentative D call: TRBD2 (5 bases). The CDR3 is made up of 15 amino acids. V was shortened by 0 bases and J by 3 bases, with 12 bases between the two germline ends. Germline CDR1 SGHAT, CDR2 FQNNGV. CDR3 nucleotides: TGTGCCAGCAGCTTAGAGGGGAGCCCCGGCTACGAGCAGTACTTC. Protein sequence: CASSLEGSPGYEQYF.

The gene calls are TRBV18 and TRBJ2-6; D tentatively reads TRBD1 or TRBD2 (6 bases each). This CDR3 region has 17 residues. The germline V gene encodes CDR1 KGHSH and CDR2 LQKENI. Trimming took 8 bases from V and 2 from J, leaving 19 bases between them. CDR3 bases: TGTGCCAGCCACGCGGGGCAGGGGCTCCCTGGGGCCAACGTCCTGACTTTC. Residues: CASHAGQGLPGANVLTF. The variable domain in full, completed from reference TRBV18 and TRBJ2-6, reads NAGVMQNPRHLVRRRGQEARLRCSPMKGHSHVYWYRQLPEEGLKFMVYLQKENIIDESGMPKERFSAEFPKEGPSILRIQQVVRGDSAAYFCASHAGQGLPGANVLTFGAGSRLTVL.

V is TRBV7-8 and J is TRBJ2-5, with TRBD2 matching over 11 bases. J was trimmed by 3 bases and V by 2 bases; bases with no gene match: 17. Germline lookup yields CDR1 SGHVS and CDR2 FQNEAQ. There are 20 residues in the CDR3. In nucleotides, the CDR3 is TGTGCCAGCAGCTTAAAGGTCGGGACTAGCGGAGGAATGGGGGAAGAGACCCAGTACTTC. Its translation is CASSLKVGTSGGMGEETQYF.

The rearrangement uses TRBV5-4 and TRBJ2-7; 10 bases line up with TRBD2. The CDR3 length is 16 residues. V gave up 4 bases and J gave up 1 base; unmatched junction bases: 8. Germline lookup yields CDR1 SGHNT and CDR2 YYREEE (reference sequence). CDR3: CASSTWGLASSYEQYF. The CDR3, as DNA: TGTGCCAGCAGCACCTGGGGACTAGCGAGTTCCTACGAGCAGTACTTC.

The chain recombines TRBV6-5 with TRBJ2-1; 8 positions agree with TRBD1. Germline V gives CDR1 MNHEY, CDR2 SVGAGI. The CDR3 is 14 amino acids. V lost 6 bases and J lost 3; bases outside the gene matches: 4. The CDR3 sequence is CASRATGGYNEQFF. The CDR3 DNA follows: TGTGCCAGCAGAGCCACAGGGGGCTACAATGAGCAGTTCTTC.

The chain combines TRBV7-6 with TRBJ1-1; no reliable D call. CDR1 SGHVS and CDR2 FNYEAQ come from the germline V gene. V was trimmed by 2 bases and J by 3 bases, leaving 16 bases between them. The CDR3 contains 16 residues. The CDR3 DNA sequence: TGTGCCAGCAGCTTAAACACGGGCCTCTGGGACACTGAAGCTTTCTTT. Protein sequence: CASSLNTGLWDTEAFF.

To note about this clone: The sample holds other DNA sequences that translate to the same CDR3. The gene calls are TRBV16 and TRBJ1-1, with a weak D call TRBD1 (5 bases). The V gene's germline CDR1 is KGHSY and CDR2 FQNENV. This CDR3 has 13 residues. Trimming removed 2 bases at V and 4 bases at J, with 8 bases between. Here the CDR3 DNA reads TGTGCCAGCAGCCAACTTCAGGGCACTGAAGCTTTCTTT. Encoded protein: CASSQLQGTEAFF.

This chain connects TRBV14 to TRBJ2-7, with 9 bases aligning to TRBD2. This CDR3 contains 15 residues. In germline, CDR1 is SGHDN, CDR2 FVKESK. J gave up 3 bases and V 5 bases, and 8 bases lay outside the gene matches. CDR3: CASSEWAAGGYEQYF. The CDR3 region has the DNA TGTGCCAGCAGCGAGTGGGCAGCGGGAGGCTACGAGCAGTACTTC.

This clone showed up just once. The CDR3 DNA follows: TGCGCCAGCAGTAAAAGTGAAACGAACACCGGGGAGCTGTTTTTT. Translated, it gives CASSKSETNTGELFF. The chain links TRBV10-1 to TRBJ2-2, with D uncertain. The V end lost 5 bases, the J end lost 0 bases, and 10 bases lay between the germline ends. CDR3 length: 15 amino acids. The germline CDR1 and CDR2 sequences are WNHNN and SYGVQD (reference sequence).

The V gene is TRBV7-9, the J gene TRBJ2-1; 7 bases align to TRBD1. The CDR3 is 16 amino acids. Unmatched junction bases numbered 9, after V lost 5 bases and J lost 2 bases. Germline V gives CDR1 SEHNR, CDR2 FQNEAQ (reference sequence). The CDR3 nucleotides read TGTGCCAGCAGCCCGACTAAGACAGGGACCTACAATGAGCAGTTCTTC. This codes for CASSPTKTGTYNEQFF.